This is a list of T cell receptor beta chains from one sample in a study of prognosis after radiotherapy for stage I lung cancer. Using its own MiXCR run on the multiplex PCR reads, TCRdb lists one record per CDR3 protein. The sample has under 75,000 distinct CDR3 sequences, approximately 26% seen once; the top ten hold 7.5%. The sequenced sample was PBMCs, obtained before or after stereotactic body radiation therapy (not recorded which). All receptors come from a donor of 50 years or more with non-small cell lung cancer. The CDR3 runs from the conserved cysteine through the conserved F or W. Fields, in order: J gene, V gene, CDR3 protein.

>TRBJ2-3|TRBV6-4
CASSGQGTDTQYF
>TRBJ1-2|TRBV19
CASSMAANVGGYTF
>TRBJ2-7|TRBV6-1
CASRSGTGGVDHYF
>TRBJ1-5|TRBV20-1
CSARDRGFGNQPQHF
>TRBJ2-7|TRBV3-1
CASSLSTSGEQYF
>TRBJ2-6|TRBV30
CAWIPKGANVLTF
>TRBJ2-7|TRBV5-6
CASTRVPAGAVVSYEQYF
>TRBJ1-1|TRBV9
CASSVVPGPLNTEAFF
>TRBJ1-5|TRBV2
CASNSGHQPQHF
>TRBJ2-6|TRBV6-1
CASSGHRNSDRVFSGDNVLTF
>TRBJ1-2|TRBV6-5
CASSFTSASGGYTF
>TRBJ2-2|TRBV11-1
CASSLASPTTGELFF
>TRBJ1-5|TRBV2
CASSGSGSNQPQHF
>TRBJ2-1|TRBV6-2/TRBV6-3
CASRPLEGGGGEQFF
>TRBJ1-1|TRBV5-4
CASSLEGGARGEAFF
>TRBJ2-3|TRBV9
CASSPGWGGTDTQYF
>TRBJ1-5|TRBV20-1
CSARDQGFQPQHF
>TRBJ2-2|TRBV6-1
CASGGQGDSNTGELFF
>TRBJ2-7|TRBV6-1
CASGEQGQGSYEQYF
>TRBJ1-1|TRBV6-1
CASSARGTEAFF
>TRBJ2-3|TRBV2
CASRGTSVGDTQYF
>TRBJ1-2|TRBV2
CASRSGGYGYTF
>TRBJ2-3|TRBV6-1
CASSGGTGSRTQYF
>TRBJ1-4|TRBV28
CASSLQQGTNEKLFF
>TRBJ2-1|TRBV27
CASSFGGSYNEQFF
>TRBJ2-5|TRBV14
CASSRELEETQYF
>TRBJ1-6|TRBV20-1
CSAVVDSNSPLHF
>TRBJ1-1|TRBV24-1
CATSYSRHGDTEAFF
>TRBJ1-6|TRBV19
CASSPTGTNSPLHF
>TRBJ1-1|TRBV27
CASSPWRGGGEAFF
>TRBJ2-1|TRBV12-3/TRBV12-4
CASSLGGRGSFF
>TRBJ1-2|TRBV5-6
CASSSGRNALGYTF
>TRBJ2-2|TRBV7-9
CASSFRSGRTGELFF
>TRBJ2-3|TRBV18
CASSPPWSGQGADTQYF
>TRBJ2-1|TRBV6-1
CASSRQGAYNEQFF
>TRBJ2-7|TRBV5-5
CASSWGGGGYEQYF
>TRBJ2-5|TRBV9
CASSGITGGRETQYF
>TRBJ1-6|TRBV6-1
CASSRTGVYNSPLHF
>TRBJ2-7|TRBV12-3/TRBV12-4
CASSSGGAYEQYF
>TRBJ2-7|TRBV28
CASRDTTYEQYF
>TRBJ1-2|TRBV12-3/TRBV12-4
CASSFNRGLEGYTF
>TRBJ2-1|TRBV6-2/TRBV6-3
CASTEGGAGNEQFF
>TRBJ2-2|TRBV20-1
CSARPRGNTGELFF
>TRBJ1-3|TRBV18
CASSSRDGGNTIYF
>TRBJ1-6|TRBV6-2/TRBV6-3
CASSSRRDLNSPLHF
>TRBJ2-7|TRBV18
CASSPGKGDEQYF
>TRBJ2-5|TRBV7-2
CASSPKGAQETQYF
>TRBJ2-7|TRBV20-1
CSARARDSVYEQYF
>TRBJ2-5|TRBV12-3/TRBV12-4
CASSFSDREETQYF
>TRBJ1-5|TRBV5-7
CASSLGTGPFWGNQPQHF